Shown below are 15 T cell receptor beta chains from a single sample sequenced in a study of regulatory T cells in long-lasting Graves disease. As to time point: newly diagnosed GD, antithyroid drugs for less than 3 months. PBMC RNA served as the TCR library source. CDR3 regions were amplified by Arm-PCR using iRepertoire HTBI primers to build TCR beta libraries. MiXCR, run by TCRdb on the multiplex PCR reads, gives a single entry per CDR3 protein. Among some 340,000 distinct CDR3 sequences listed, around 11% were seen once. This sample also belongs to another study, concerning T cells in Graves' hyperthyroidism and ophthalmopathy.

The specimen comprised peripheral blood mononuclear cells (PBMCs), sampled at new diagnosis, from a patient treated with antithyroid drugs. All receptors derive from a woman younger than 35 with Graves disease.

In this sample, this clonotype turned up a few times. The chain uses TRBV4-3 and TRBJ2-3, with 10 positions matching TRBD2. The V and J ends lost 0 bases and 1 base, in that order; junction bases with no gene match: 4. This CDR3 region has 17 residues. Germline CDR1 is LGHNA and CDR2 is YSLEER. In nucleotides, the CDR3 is TGCGCCAGCAGCCAAGATATTACTAGCGGGGGCACAGATACGCAGTATTTT. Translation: CASSQDITSGGTDTQYF.

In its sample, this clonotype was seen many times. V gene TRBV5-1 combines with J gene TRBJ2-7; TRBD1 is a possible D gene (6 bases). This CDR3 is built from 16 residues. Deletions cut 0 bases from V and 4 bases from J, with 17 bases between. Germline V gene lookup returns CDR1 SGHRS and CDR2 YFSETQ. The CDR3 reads CASSLDGGAVPYEQYF. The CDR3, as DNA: TGCGCCAGCAGCTTGGATGGGGGCGCGGTCCCTTACGAGCAGTACTTC.

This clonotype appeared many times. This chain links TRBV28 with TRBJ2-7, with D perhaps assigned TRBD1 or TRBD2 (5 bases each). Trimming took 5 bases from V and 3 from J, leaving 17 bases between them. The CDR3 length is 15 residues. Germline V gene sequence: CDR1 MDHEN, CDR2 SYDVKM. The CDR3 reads CASSPMGTVNYEQYF. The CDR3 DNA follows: TGTGCCAGCAGTCCAATGGGGACGGTGAACTACGAGCAGTACTTC.

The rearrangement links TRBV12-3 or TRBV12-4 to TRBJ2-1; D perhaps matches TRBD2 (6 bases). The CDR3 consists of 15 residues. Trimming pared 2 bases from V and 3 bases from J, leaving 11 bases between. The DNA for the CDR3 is TGTGCCAGCAGTTTACCGGGAGTACGCTACAATGAGCAGTTCTTC. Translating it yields CASSLPGVRYNEQFF.

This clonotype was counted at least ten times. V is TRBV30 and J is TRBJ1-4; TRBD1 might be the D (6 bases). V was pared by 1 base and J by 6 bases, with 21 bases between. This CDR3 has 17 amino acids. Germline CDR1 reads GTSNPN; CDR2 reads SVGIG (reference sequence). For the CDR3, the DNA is TGTGCCTGGAGTGACTCTTATGGGACGGGGGCGTATGAAAAACTGTTTTTT. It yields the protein CAWSDSYGTGAYEKLFF.

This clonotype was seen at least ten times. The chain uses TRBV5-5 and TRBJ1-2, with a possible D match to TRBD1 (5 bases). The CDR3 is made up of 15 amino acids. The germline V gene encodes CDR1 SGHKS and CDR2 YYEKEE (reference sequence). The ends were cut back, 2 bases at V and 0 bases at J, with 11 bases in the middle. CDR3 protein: CASSFGTEPNYGYTF. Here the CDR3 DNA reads TGTGCCAGCAGCTTCGGGACGGAACCTAACTATGGCTACACCTTC.

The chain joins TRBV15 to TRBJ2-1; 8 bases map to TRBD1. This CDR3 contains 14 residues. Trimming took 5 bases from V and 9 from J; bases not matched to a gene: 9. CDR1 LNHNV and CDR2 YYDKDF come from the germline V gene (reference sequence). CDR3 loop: CATSRRDRGGEQFF. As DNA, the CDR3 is TGTGCCACCAGCCGTCGCGACAGGGGCGGTGAGCAGTTCTTC.

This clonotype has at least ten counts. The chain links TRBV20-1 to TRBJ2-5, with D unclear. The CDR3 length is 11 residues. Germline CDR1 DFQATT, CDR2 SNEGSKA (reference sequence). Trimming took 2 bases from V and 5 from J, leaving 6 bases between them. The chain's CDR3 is CSARPVETQYF. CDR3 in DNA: TGCAGTGCTAGACCGGTGGAGACCCAGTACTTC.

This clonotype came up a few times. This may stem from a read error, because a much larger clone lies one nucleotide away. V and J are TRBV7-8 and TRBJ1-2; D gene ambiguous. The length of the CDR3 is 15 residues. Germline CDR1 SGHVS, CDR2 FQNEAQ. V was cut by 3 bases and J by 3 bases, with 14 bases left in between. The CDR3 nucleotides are TGTGCCAGCAGCTTCAACAAGGGCGCGGACTATGGCTACACCTTC. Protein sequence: CASSFNKGADYGYTF.

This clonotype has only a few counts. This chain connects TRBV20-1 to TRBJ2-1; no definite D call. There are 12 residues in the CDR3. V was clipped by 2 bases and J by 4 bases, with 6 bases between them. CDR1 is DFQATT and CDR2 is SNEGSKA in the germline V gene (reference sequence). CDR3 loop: CSARSWYNEQFF. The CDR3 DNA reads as TGCAGTGCTAGATCTTGGTACAATGAGCAGTTCTTC.

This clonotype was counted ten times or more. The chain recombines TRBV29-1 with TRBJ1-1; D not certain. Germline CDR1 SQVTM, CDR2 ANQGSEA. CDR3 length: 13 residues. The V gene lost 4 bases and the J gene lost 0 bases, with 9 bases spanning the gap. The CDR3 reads CSVVRMMNTEAFF. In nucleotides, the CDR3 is TGCAGCGTTGTTCGGATGATGAACACTGAAGCTTTCTTT.

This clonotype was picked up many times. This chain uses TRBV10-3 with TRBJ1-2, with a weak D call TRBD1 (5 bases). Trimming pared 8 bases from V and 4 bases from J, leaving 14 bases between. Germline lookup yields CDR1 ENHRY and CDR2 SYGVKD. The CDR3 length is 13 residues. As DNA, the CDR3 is TGTGCCATCTCAGGGCGTAGATCCTATGGCTACACCTTC. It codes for CAISGRRSYGYTF.

The DNA of the CDR3 is TGTGCCAGCAGGCAACCGGGGGGGGGCCACGAGCAGTACTTC. This gives the protein CASRQPGGGHEQYF. The chain links TRBV2 to TRBJ2-7, with TRBD2 matching over 8 bases. The V segment lost 6 bases and the J segment 5 bases; nucleotides outside the gene matches: 9. CDR3 length: 14 amino acids. Germline V gives CDR1 SNHLY, CDR2 FYNNEI.

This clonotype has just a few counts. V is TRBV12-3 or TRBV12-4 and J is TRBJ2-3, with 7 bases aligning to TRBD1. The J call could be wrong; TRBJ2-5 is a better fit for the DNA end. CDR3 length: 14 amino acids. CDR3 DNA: TGTGCCAGCAGTCCTTCCGGGACAGTGGGGACCCAGTACTTC. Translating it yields CASSPSGTVGTQYF.

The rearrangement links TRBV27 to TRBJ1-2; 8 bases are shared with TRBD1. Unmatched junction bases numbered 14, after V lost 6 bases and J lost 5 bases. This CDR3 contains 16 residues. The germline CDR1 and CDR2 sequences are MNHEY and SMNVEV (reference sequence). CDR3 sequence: CASSPGGPDRPYGYTF. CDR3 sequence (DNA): TGTGCCAGCAGCCCAGGGGGCCCGGACAGGCCTTATGGCTACACCTTC.